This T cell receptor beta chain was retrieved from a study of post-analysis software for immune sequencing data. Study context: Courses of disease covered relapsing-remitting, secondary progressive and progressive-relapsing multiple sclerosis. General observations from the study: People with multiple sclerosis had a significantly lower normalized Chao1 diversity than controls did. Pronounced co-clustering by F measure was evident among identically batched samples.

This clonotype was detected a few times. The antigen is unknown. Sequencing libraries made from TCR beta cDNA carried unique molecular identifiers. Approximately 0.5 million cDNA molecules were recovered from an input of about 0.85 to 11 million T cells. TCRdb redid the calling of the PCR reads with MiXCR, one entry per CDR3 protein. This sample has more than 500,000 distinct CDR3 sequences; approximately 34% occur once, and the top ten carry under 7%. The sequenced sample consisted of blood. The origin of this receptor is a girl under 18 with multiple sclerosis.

This chain's CDR3 is CASSYDKYEQYF. CDR3 nucleotide sequence: TGTGCCAGCAGTTACGACAAGTACGAGCAGTACTTC. J is TRBJ2-7 and V is TRBV12-3 or TRBV12-4; D remains unclear. This CDR3 contains 12 residues. V gave up 4 bases and J gave up 4 bases, with 8 bases separating them.